Below are 12 T cell receptor beta chains sequenced from a single sample in a study of STAT5B mutations in CD4+ large granular lymphocyte leukemia. Repertoires were generated with immunoSEQ multiplex PCR, while TCRdb's copy carries only in-frame clones and drops some. The data contain about 24,000 clones, less than 80% of them singletons. Material for sequencing was CD4+ T cells from blood buffy coats. These receptors all come from a human donor in good health.

This clone has more than one count but fewer than ten. The rearrangement joins TRBV5-5 to TRBJ1-5; D uncertain. CDR3 length: 13 amino acids. Looked up from germline, CDR1 is SGHKS and CDR2 is YYEKEE (reference sequence). Deletions cut 0 bases from V and 6 bases from J, with 7 bases between. This chain's CDR3 is CASSLDWGQPQHF. Here the CDR3 DNA reads TGTGCCAGCAGCTTGGACTGGGGTCAGCCCCAGCATTTT. Complete variable domain (other parts from reference TRBV5-5 and TRBJ1-5): DAGVTQSPTHLIKTRGQQVTLRCSPISGHKSVSWYQQVLGQGPQFIFQYYEKEERGRGNFPDRFSARQFPNYSSELNVNALLLGDSALYLCASSLDWGQPQHFGDGTRLSIL.

The chain uses TRBV29-1 and TRBJ2-2; D is undetermined. The ends were cut back, 6 bases at V and 3 bases at J, with 17 bases in the middle. The CDR3 runs 15 residues. CDR1 is SQVTM and CDR2 is ANQGSEA in the germline V gene. CDR3 coding DNA: TGCAGCGTATATCCCCCTGACACTTACACCGGGGAGCTGTTTTTT. Its protein is CSVYPPDTYTGELFF.

This clone was counted between two and nine times. The rearrangement joins TRBV5-1 to TRBJ1-5; 7 bases match TRBD1. This CDR3 has 17 amino acids. Germline V lookup: CDR1 SGHRS, CDR2 YFSETQ. The V gene end was trimmed by 4 bases and the J gene end by 0 bases; junction bases not matched to a gene: 10. CDR3 residues: CASSPDRAEDSNQPQHF. Here the CDR3 DNA reads TGCGCCAGCAGCCCCGACAGGGCGGAGGATAGCAATCAGCCCCAGCATTTT.

V usage is TRBV5-1 and J usage is TRBJ2-1, with a weak D call TRBD2 (5 bases). Germline CDR1 and CDR2: SGHRS and YFSETQ. Trimming pared 0 bases from V and 5 bases from J, leaving 12 bases between. The CDR3 is 15 residues long. CDR3: CASSLATSSNNEQFF. In nucleotides, the CDR3 is TGCGCCAGCAGCTTGGCAACGTCTAGCAACAATGAGCAGTTCTTC. Supplemented by reference TRBV5-1 and TRBJ2-1, the full variable domain reads KAGVTQTPRYLIKTRGQQVTLSCSPISGHRSVSWYQQTPGQGLQFLFEYFSETQRNKGNFPGRFSGRQFSNSRSEMNVSTLELGDSALYLCASSLATSSNNEQFFGPGTRLTVL.

This sequence joins TRBV7-9 and TRBJ2-7; a possible D gene is TRBD1 (5 bases). Per germline, CDR1 SEHNR and CDR2 FQNEAQ (reference sequence). V lost 5 bases, J lost 2 bases, and 7 bases lay in between. The CDR3 spans 12 residues. DNA for the CDR3: TGTGCCAGCAGCCGACAGACCTACGAGCAGTACTTC. This sequence encodes CASSRQTYEQYF.

The chain carries TRBV4-1 and TRBJ2-7; 7 bases are shared with TRBD1. Per germline, CDR1 MGHRA and CDR2 YSYEKL. After removal of 1 base from V and 2 bases from J, the junction contained 26 bases not matched to a gene. This CDR3 comprises 22 residues. The CDR3 DNA is TGCGCCAGCAGCCAAGGCCCGACAGCGGATAAACGGGCAAACAGGGGTCCCTACGAGCAGTACTTC. Amino acid sequence: CASSQGPTADKRANRGPYEQYF.

The gene calls are TRBV5-4 and TRBJ1-2; 9 bases are shared with TRBD1. The CDR3 length is 14 residues. V lost 4 bases, J lost 4 bases, and 5 bases stayed unmatched. Germline-derived CDR1 and CDR2 are SGHNT and YYREEE (reference sequence). CDR3 DNA sequence: TGTGCCAGCAGCCTAACGGGACAGGGCTATGGCTACACCTTC. Its translation: CASSLTGQGYGYTF.

This clone was found a few times. The chain joins TRBV7-2 to TRBJ2-5, with D perhaps TRBD1 (6 bases). Germline V CDR1 and CDR2: SGHTA, FQGNSA. This CDR3 region has 14 residues. V dropped 1 base and J dropped 6 bases, with 12 bases sitting between them. The CDR3 loop reads CASSLVQGRKTQYF. CDR3 nucleotides: TGTGCCAGCAGCTTAGTCCAGGGGAGAAAGACCCAGTACTTC.

The chain's CDR3 is CASSPRKWATNSPLHF. CDR3 in DNA: TGTGCCAGCAGCCCCCGTAAGTGGGCGACTAATTCACCCCTCCACTTT. This chain uses TRBV7-2 with TRBJ1-6; D gene unclear. With 5 bases removed from V and 6 bases from J, the gap between germline ends came to 17 bases. This CDR3 is built from 16 residues. From germline, CDR1 is SGHTA and CDR2 FQGNSA.

The chain combines TRBV4-1 with TRBJ2-7, with 8 bases aligning to TRBD1. Germline V gives CDR1 MGHRA, CDR2 YSYEKL. Trimming took 6 bases from V and 3 from J; bases not matched to a gene: 13. This CDR3 has 16 residues. Here the CDR3 reads CASRLARDRKLYEQYF. For the CDR3, the DNA is TGCGCCAGCAGGCTTGCCCGGGACAGGAAGCTCTACGAGCAGTACTTC.

The chain is built from TRBV7-3 and TRBJ1-1; D is unresolved. The CDR3 extends over 13 amino acids. The V end lost 8 bases, the J end lost 5 bases, and 15 bases lay between the germline ends. Germline values: CDR1 SGHTA, CDR2 FQGTGA. CDR3 nucleotides: TGTGCCAGCGGTCCGGGTGCGGGAACTGAAGCTTTCTTT. This codes for CASGPGAGTEAFF.

V is TRBV28 and J is TRBJ1-3; TRBD1 matches 8 bases. The CDR3 covers 16 residues. Germline CDR1 MDHEN, CDR2 SYDVKM. V shed 7 bases and J 0 bases; nucleotides not matched to a gene: 8. The CDR3 DNA is TGTGCCAGCACCTCGACAGGGGTCGGCTCTGGAAACACCATATATTTT. Translated, it gives CASTSTGVGSGNTIYF.